A selection of T cell receptor beta chains follows, all from one sample in a study of T cells after yellow fever vaccination. TCRdb reprocessed the 5' RACE reads with MiXCR, giving one entry per CDR3 protein. The sample lists over 65,000 distinct CDR3 sequences; about an eighth were seen once. The starting material was CD8+ T cells not binding an NS4B(214-222) dextramer, sorted from PBMCs, obtained around 3 weeks after the first yellow fever vaccination. Every receptor here comes from a man aged 18 to 35 who received the YFV17D yellow fever vaccine. Each CDR3 is given with its conserved first and last residue. Fields, in order: clone size, J gene, V gene, CDR3 length, CDR3 protein. Rows give clone size only sometimes, using once, few, many, or a class for an expanded clone.

NA TRBJ2-2 TRBV6-5 13 CASSFRGTGELFF
many TRBJ2-5 TRBV11-2 15 CASSLGWDGAETQYF
NA TRBJ1-3 TRBV4-1 16 CASSQGGLASGNTIYF
NA TRBJ2-2 TRBV6-5 15 CASSYSGGAAGELFF
NA TRBJ1-2 TRBV6-2/TRBV6-3 15 CASRLGQTLNYGYTF
NA TRBJ1-1 TRBV27 15 CASSFIAGIGAEAFF
NA TRBJ2-1 TRBV6-2/TRBV6-3 15 CASRALAGALNEQFF
many TRBJ1-2 TRBV15 14 CATSSPDRDYGYTF
NA TRBJ2-7 TRBV5-1 14 CASSDWDGTYEQYF
NA TRBJ1-5 TRBV5-1 13 CASSLTGAQPQHF
NA TRBJ2-1 TRBV4-1 15 CASSHITGEYNEQFF
few TRBJ2-7 TRBV6-5 13 CASSSTVAYEQYF
NA TRBJ1-1 TRBV4-2 15 CASSQGPRALGEAFF
once TRBJ2-7 TRBV4-3 15 CASSQARGAYYEQYF
NA TRBJ2-7 TRBV4-1 15 CASSQGEGARYEQYF
NA TRBJ2-7 TRBV6-1 14 CASSEPGVLWEQYF
few TRBJ2-1 TRBV4-3 15 CASSQEIGLRDEQFF
NA TRBJ1-5 TRBV25-1 12 CASSLGGQPQHF
few TRBJ2-3 TRBV27 16 CASSLSIGRVTDTQYF
NA TRBJ2-1 TRBV29-1 11 CSGWFYNEQFF
NA TRBJ2-2 TRBV29-1 15 CSVEPRRTNTGELFF
few TRBJ2-3 TRBV6-5 13 CASSFELTDTQYF
medium-sized TRBJ2-1 TRBV24-1 16 CATRGRNVSSYNEQFF
few TRBJ2-3 TRBV7-9 16 CASSSSTSGVVGTQYF
few TRBJ2-7 TRBV4-2 15 CASSQDPPPANEQYF
NA TRBJ1-6 TRBV10-3 17 CAISESSAYRANSPLHF
few TRBJ1-2 TRBV5-1 14 CASSIKTGRNGYTF
few TRBJ2-1 TRBV2 14 CASRAKQGAGEQFF
NA TRBJ2-7 TRBV12-3/TRBV12-4 13 CASSPEAAAEQYF
few TRBJ2-3 TRBV4-1 17 CASSRPDWEASTDTQYF
few TRBJ1-6 TRBV20-1 17 CSARTPTPGRNNSPLHF
NA TRBJ1-5 TRBV12-3/TRBV12-4 14 CASRGDRSNQPQHF
NA TRBJ2-1 TRBV28 15 CASSLGSGGFYEQFF
few TRBJ1-2 TRBV5-6 15 CASSTLTGANYGYTF
NA TRBJ2-7 TRBV2 14 CASSRRARGDEQYF
NA TRBJ2-2 TRBV7-6 13 CASSYTGAGELFF
NA TRBJ2-7 TRBV11-1 14 CASSLELGAYEQYF
medium-sized TRBJ2-2 TRBV6-4 13 CASSDRGTGELFF
NA TRBJ1-2 TRBV4-1 15 CASSAWTGDGNGYTF
few TRBJ2-1 TRBV6-2/TRBV6-3 18 CASSYATGERAPYNEQFF
few TRBJ1-5 TRBV4-1 13 CASSPPGNQPQHF
many TRBJ1-5 TRBV3-1 17 CASSQDFSRFSNQPQHF
NA TRBJ2-1 TRBV5-1 16 CASSLVPGRPLNEQFF
many TRBJ2-7 TRBV3-1 12 CASSQGHYEQYF
few TRBJ2-4 TRBV6-1 15 CASSVGIGTKNIQYF
NA TRBJ2-1 TRBV19 15 CASSTTPRGWREQFF
NA TRBJ2-3 TRBV15 15 CATSFGTGSTDTQYF
few TRBJ2-7 TRBV7-6 14 CASSLGDGSYEQYF